Below are 13 T cell receptor beta chains sequenced from a single sample in a study of blood T cell repertoires in COVID-19 (dated by TCRdb to the early 2020s). The method behind the library was the immunoSEQ multiplex PCR assay. This immuneACCESS table, as held by TCRdb, lists in-frame sequences with V and J called but not all clones. Of the missing ones, under half trace to an unresolved V gene in checked studies; the others have no known cause. This sample has around 280,000 clones in its table, and about nine tenths of those were observed once. The biggest ten clones account for about 2.2% of the sample. The sequencing sample was made of peripheral blood. These receptor sequences come from a woman between 45 and 65 years old who had recovered from COVID-19.

This CDR3 reads CSVEDSGRGSNRVLQQETQYF. CDR3 nucleotides: TGCAGCGTTGAGGACTCCGGGAGGGGGTCCAATAGAGTCCTACAACAAGAGACCCAGTACTTC. The chain is built from TRBV29-1 and TRBJ2-5, with 8 bases aligning to TRBD2. The CDR3 has 21 amino acids. With V trimmed by 3 bases and J by 2 bases, 26 bases remained unmatched. Germline-derived CDR1 and CDR2 are SQVTM and ANQGSEA.

The chain joins TRBV19 to TRBJ2-7; 16 bases fit TRBD2. From germline, CDR1 is LNHDA and CDR2 SQIVND (reference sequence). The CDR3 is 19 residues long. Losses at the gene ends were 4 bases for V and 0 bases for J; bases not matched to a gene: 9. The CDR3 loop reads CASSTFPGLAGGPSYEQYF. The CDR3 coding sequence is TGTGCCAGTAGTACTTTCCCGGGACTAGCGGGAGGGCCCTCCTACGAGCAGTACTTC.

This sequence joins TRBV28 and TRBJ2-7; perhaps TRBD2 as D (6 bases). The CDR3 contains 14 residues. The germline V gene encodes CDR1 MDHEN and CDR2 SYDVKM. Between the trimmed V and J ends, which lost 6 bases and 1 base, there was a span of 13 bases. CDR3 in amino acids: CASSRSGSSYEQYF. As DNA, the CDR3 is TGTGCCAGCAGCCGTAGCGGTTCGTCCTACGAGCAGTACTTC.

This rearrangement joins TRBV6-6 to TRBJ1-1; D might be TRBD1 (6 bases). CDR1 and CDR2 from the germline V gene are MNHNY and SVGAGI (reference sequence). Trimming stripped 0 bases from V and 4 bases from J, with 9 bases between. The CDR3 extends over 14 amino acids. CDR3 in amino acids: CASSYSGGATEAFF. Written as DNA, the CDR3 is TGTGCCAGCAGTTACTCAGGGGGAGCCACTGAAGCTTTCTTT.

V and J are TRBV28 and TRBJ1-1; 9 nucleotides match TRBD1. This CDR3 region has 17 residues. Trimming at V came to 4 bases and at J to 2 bases, leaving 11 bases not matched to a gene. Germline V lookup: CDR1 MDHEN, CDR2 SYDVKM. As DNA, the CDR3 is TGTGCCAGCAGTTCACCCCTAGGGACAGGGCTTAACACTGAAGCTTTCTTT. Translated, it gives CASSSPLGTGLNTEAFF.

The J gene is TRBJ2-3, the V gene TRBV4-1; D remains unclear. With 0 bases removed from V and 4 bases from J, the gap between germline ends came to 11 bases. Germline V gene data show CDR1 as MGHRA and CDR2 as YSYEKL. This CDR3 comprises 15 residues. CDR3 region: CASSQEPRHPDTQYF. The CDR3 region has the DNA TGCGCCAGCAGCCAAGAACCCCGACACCCAGATACGCAGTATTTT.

The chain has TRBV7-2 and TRBJ2-7, with 13 bases matching TRBD2. The V and J ends lost 4 bases and 4 bases, in that order; junction bases with no gene match: 10. The CDR3 consists of 17 residues. Germline assignment: CDR1 SGHTA and CDR2 FQGNSA. This CDR3 is CASSSTGTSGAFYEQYF. CDR3 in DNA: TGTGCCAGCAGCTCCACCGGGACTAGCGGGGCCTTTTACGAGCAGTACTTC.

The chain has TRBV9 and TRBJ1-2; D possibly corresponds to TRBD1 (6 bases). Germline CDR1 and CDR2: SGDLS and YYNGEE. V lost 3 bases and J lost 10, with 16 bases in between. This CDR3 contains 13 residues. The CDR3 DNA is TGTGCCAGCAGCGATGGACAGCCGCAAAACTACACCTTC. It specifies CASSDGQPQNYTF.

The J gene is TRBJ2-3, the V gene TRBV5-1; D is possibly TRBD2 (5 bases). Trimming cost V 5 bases and J 0 bases, with 16 bases left between them. CDR1 and CDR2 from the germline V gene are SGHRS and YFSETQ. This CDR3 has 16 residues. DNA of the CDR3: TGCGCCAGCAGTTCTATTGCGGGCGGGAGCACAGATACGCAGTATTTT. Its protein is CASSSIAGGSTDTQYF.

This chain connects TRBV19 to TRBJ1-5, with a possible D match to TRBD1 (5 bases). Germline assignment: CDR1 LNHDA and CDR2 SQIVND (reference sequence). The CDR3 is 15 amino acids. Trimming cost V 4 bases and J 0 bases, with 10 bases left between them. The CDR3 is CASSTHRSSNQPQHF. DNA of the CDR3: TGTGCCAGTAGTACCCACAGGTCTAGCAATCAGCCCCAGCATTTT.

V usage is TRBV5-4 and J usage is TRBJ2-3; maybe TRBD1 (6 bases). V lost 6 bases and J lost 5, with 19 bases in between. This CDR3 contains 15 residues. The germline CDR1 and CDR2 sequences are SGHNT and YYREEE (reference sequence). The CDR3 DNA reads as TGTGCCAGCATGGACCGGGACAACGAGGGAGATACGCAGTATTTT. Amino acids: CASMDRDNEGDTQYF.

The rearrangement joins TRBV28 to TRBJ2-2; D possibly corresponds to TRBD2 (6 bases). The V and J ends lost 2 bases and 1 base respectively, with 11 bases between them. The V gene's germline CDR1 is MDHEN and CDR2 SYDVKM. The CDR3 totals 16 residues. The CDR3: CASSLTGTQNTGELFF. As DNA, the CDR3 is TGTGCCAGCAGTTTAACCGGGACTCAGAACACCGGGGAGCTGTTTTTT. The whole variable domain, filled in from reference TRBV28 and TRBJ2-2, reads DVKVTQSSRYLVKRTGEKVFLECVQDMDHENMFWYRQDPGLGLRLIYFSYDVKMKEKGDIPEGYSVSREKKERFSLILESASTNQTSMYLCASSLTGTQNTGELFFGEGSRLTVL.

The V call is TRBV7-9, the J call TRBJ1-2; a possible D gene is TRBD1 (5 bases). There are 17 residues in the CDR3. The V and J ends lost 1 base and 4 bases respectively, with 19 bases between them. Per germline, CDR1 SEHNR and CDR2 FQNEAQ (reference sequence). CDR3 amino acids: CASSLGSGIDRTYGYTF. The CDR3 DNA is TGTGCCAGCAGCTTAGGATCAGGGATAGATCGTACCTATGGCTACACCTTC. Full variable domain (remainder filled in from reference TRBV7-9 and TRBJ1-2): DTGVSQNPRHKITKRGQNVTFRCDPISEHNRLYWYRQTLGQGPEFLTYFQNEAQLEKSRLLSDRFSAERPKGSFSTLEIQRTEQGDSAMYLCASSLGSGIDRTYGYTFGSGTRLTVV.